These T cell receptor beta chains were read from a single sample in a study of CD8+ T cells in alopecia areata. Only in-frame clones appear in the TCRdb table, and some are missing; sequencing was by immunoSEQ multiplex PCR. The sample shows about 140,000 clones, 51% of them seen only once. The sample in question was CD4+ T cells sorted from blood, obtained at week 0. All receptors come from a human donor with alopecia areata. Both conserved end residues are part of each CDR3. A D gene is named only where the DNA matches it firmly. Clone size is shown for a subset of rows, as once, few, many or a class of expanded clone.

- TRBJ2-6 few TRBV5-1 TGCGCCAGCAGCTACCCCTCGAGCTCTGGGGCCAACGTCCTGACTTTC CASSYPSSSGANVLTF
TRBD2 TRBJ2-1 few TRBV30 TGTGCCTGGAGTGTACGCGGGGGGAGGGCCCGGGATGAGCAGTTCTTC CAWSVRGGRARDEQFF
TRBD2 TRBJ2-1 - TRBV11-2 TGTGCCAGCAGCCCGTGGGGCGGGAGCTCCTACAATGAGCAGTTCTTC CASSPWGGSSYNEQFF
- TRBJ1-1 - TRBV6-5 TGTGCCAGCAGTACGACAGGATACACTGAAGCTTTCTTT CASSTTGYTEAFF
- TRBJ2-5 few TRBV29-1 TGCAGCTTTCGACGGGGCGAGACCCAGTACTTC CSFRRGETQYF
- TRBJ1-5 - TRBV7-9 TGTGCCAGCAGCTTTAACAATCAGCCCCAGCATTTT CASSFNNQPQHF
- TRBJ1-1 - TRBV5-1 TGCGCCAGCAGCTTGGAAGGGGTGGACACTGAAGCTTTCTTT CASSLEGVDTEAFF
- TRBJ1-2 - TRBV25-1 TGTGCCAGCAGTGACTCCTCAAATGGCTACACCTTC CASSDSSNGYTF
TRBD2 TRBJ2-7 once TRBV7-2 TGTGCCAGCAGCTTAGGCCTAGCGGGAGACGAGCAGTACTTC CASSLGLAGDEQYF
- TRBJ1-1 few TRBV30 TGTGCCTGGGTATTTCGGGACGGCTACACTGAAGCTTTCTTT CAWVFRDGYTEAFF
- TRBJ1-2 once TRBV5-5 TGTGCCAGCAGCTTGGCCGGAATTGGCTATGGCTACACCTTC CASSLAGIGYGYTF
- TRBJ1-1 - TRBV27 TGTGCCAGCAGTTCCGGGAGAACTGAAGCTTTCTTT CASSSGRTEAFF
- TRBJ2-5 - TRBV29-1 TGCAGCGTTGGGTTAGGACGAGAGACCCAGTACTTC CSVGLGRETQYF
TRBD2 TRBJ2-1 - TRBV4-2 TGTGCCAGCAGCATCGAGCGGGGGCATTCCGGGCAGTTCTTC CASSIERGHSGQFF
- TRBJ2-5 few TRBV5-6 TGTGCCAGCAGACCGCAGGGGTGGGAGACCCAGTACTTC CASRPQGWETQYF
- TRBJ1-5 - TRBV29-1 TGCAGCGTTGTGGAAAGCAATCAGCCCCAGCATTTT CSVVESNQPQHF
- TRBJ2-5 - TRBV9 TGTGCCAGCAGCGAAGGACCGATCCAAGAGACCCAGTACTTC CASSEGPIQETQYF
- TRBJ1-1 - TRBV14 TGTGCCAGCAGCCTGGGGCTCGTGAACACTGAAGCTTTCTTT CASSLGLVNTEAFF
- TRBJ1-5 few TRBV15 TGTGCCACCAGCGGTAAAAGGACCCAGCCCCAGCATTTT CATSGKRTQPQHF
- TRBJ2-4 - TRBV9 TGTGCCAGCAGCGTAGATGGGGTGGGATCTGCCAAAAACATTCAGTACTTC CASSVDGVGSAKNIQYF
- TRBJ2-5 - TRBV7-9 TGTGCCAGCAGCTTCACTAGCCCCCGAGGGGGGGAGACCCAGTACTTC CASSFTSPRGGETQYF
- TRBJ2-1 - TRBV5-1 TGCGCCAGCAGCTTGATCCCCACCTTTGATGAGCAGTTCTTC CASSLIPTFDEQFF
- TRBJ2-1 few TRBV4-1 TGCGCCAGCAGCCCTGCATGGGGGCCCCGGTTCTTC CASSPAWGPRFF
TRBD2 TRBJ2-5 - TRBV13 TGTGCCAGCAGCGACAAGCGGGAGTTTGGTGAGACCCAGTACTTC CASSDKREFGETQYF
TRBD2 TRBJ2-1 - TRBV29-1 TGCAGCGTTGAAGCGACTAGCGGGAGCTCCTACAATGAGCAGTTCTTC CSVEATSGSSYNEQFF
TRBD1 TRBJ2-3 once TRBV13 TGTGCCAGCAGCACCGGGACAGGGGGCATAGATACGCAGTATTTT CASSTGTGGIDTQYF
- TRBJ1-2 - TRBV3-1/TRBV3-2 TGTGCCAGATTAGATGGCTACACCTTC CARLDGYTF
- TRBJ2-3 - TRBV30 TGTGCCTGGGAAGGTGGGGGCGGTAGCACAGATACGCAGTATTTT CAWEGGGGSTDTQYF
- TRBJ2-1 once TRBV28 TGTGCCAGCAGTTTGGGCGGGCCATCCTACAATGAGCAGTTCTTC CASSLGGPSYNEQFF
- TRBJ2-5 - TRBV2 TGTGCCAGCAGTACGACTAAAGAGACCCAGTACTTC CASSTTKETQYF
- TRBJ2-5 few TRBV29-1 TGCAGCGTTGAGGGTAAATTTGAGACCCAGTACTTC CSVEGKFETQYF
- TRBJ1-2 - TRBV19 TGTGCCAGTAGCCCCGTTGGTGGGTATGGCTACACCTTC CASSPVGGYGYTF
TRBD1 TRBJ1-2 - TRBV30 TGTGCCTGGGCGGGTGCAGGGGGTGATGGCTACACCTTC CAWAGAGGDGYTF
- TRBJ2-7 - TRBV9 TGTGCCAGCAAAGGTGACGGTCCGTTCTACGAGCAGTACTTC CASKGDGPFYEQYF
- TRBJ2-3 - TRBV1 TGCACCAGCAGCCAAGATCAGCCTAGCGGGAGACCCCCAGATACGCAGTATTTT CTSSQDQPSGRPPDTQYF
TRBD1 TRBJ1-1 - TRBV29-1 TGCAGCGTTCACAGGGGTAACACTGAAGCTTTCTTT CSVHRGNTEAFF
- TRBJ2-2 - TRBV30 TGTGCCTGGAGTGTACTTACGGCCGGGGAGCTGTTTTTT CAWSVLTAGELFF
TRBD2 TRBJ2-7 many TRBV2 TGTGCCAGCAGTAGCGGGAGAAGCTACGAGCAGTACTTC CASSSGRSYEQYF
- TRBJ2-7 - TRBV30 TGTGCCGCCGGGGCGGTTCTCAAGGACGAGCAGTACTTC CAAGAVLKDEQYF
TRBD1 TRBJ1-1 - TRBV9 TGTGCCAGCAGCCCACAGGGGGCGAACACTGAAGCTTTCTTT CASSPQGANTEAFF
TRBD1 TRBJ1-2 - TRBV19 TGTGCCAGTAGTATAGCCCGGACAGGACGAAACTATGGCTACACCTTC CASSIARTGRNYGYTF
TRBD2 TRBJ2-2 many TRBV2 TGTGCCAGCACGCCCCTAGCGGGTATCACCGGGGAGCTGTTTTTT CASTPLAGITGELFF
- TRBJ1-2 - TRBV10-3 TGTGCCATCACTCAGACAGGCGACCACTATGGCTACACCTTC CAITQTGDHYGYTF
- TRBJ2-1 - TRBV30 TGTGCCTGGGCTAGCGCGGGTGAGCAGTTCTTC CAWASAGEQFF
TRBD2 TRBJ2-1 - TRBV6-6 TGTGCCAGCTCTTCTAGCGGGAGCAACAATGAGCAGTTCTTC CASSSSGSNNEQFF